The entry that follows covers one T cell receptor (beta chain) sequence. Its specificity is unknown. The record originates from a study of response to subunit inactivated influenza vaccine. General observations from the study: The authors suggested that few new T cells are recruited per seasonal influenza vaccination.

Using its own MiXCR run on the RT-PCR reads, TCRdb lists one record per CDR3 protein. The repertoire holds hundreds of thousands of distinct CDR3 sequences, with 25% as singletons. The V and J ends lost 6 bases and 3 bases respectively, with 13 bases between them. This CDR3 region has 14 residues. The source was CD4+ T cells sorted from PBMCs, collected about 5 days after vaccination. This receptor was obtained from a man aged 50 to 59 who received an inactivated influenza vaccine. This sequence joins TRBV12-3 or TRBV12-4 and TRBJ2-3; TRBD1 or TRBD2 may be the D gene (6 bases each). CDR3 DNA sequence: TGTGCCAGCAGGAGACTAGGGGGGACAGATACGCAGTATTTT. It translates to CASRRLGGTDTQYF.